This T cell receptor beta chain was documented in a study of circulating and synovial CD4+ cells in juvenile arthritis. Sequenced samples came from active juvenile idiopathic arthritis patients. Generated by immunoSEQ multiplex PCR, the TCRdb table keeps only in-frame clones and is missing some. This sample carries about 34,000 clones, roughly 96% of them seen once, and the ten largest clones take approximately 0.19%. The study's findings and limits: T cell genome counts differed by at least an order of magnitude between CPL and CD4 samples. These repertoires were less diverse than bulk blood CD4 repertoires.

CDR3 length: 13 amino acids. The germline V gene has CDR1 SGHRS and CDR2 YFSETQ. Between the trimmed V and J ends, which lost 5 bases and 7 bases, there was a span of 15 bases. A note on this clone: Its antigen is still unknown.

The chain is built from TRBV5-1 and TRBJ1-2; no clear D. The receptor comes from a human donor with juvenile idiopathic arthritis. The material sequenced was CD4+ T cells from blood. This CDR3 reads CASSSEGAAGYTF. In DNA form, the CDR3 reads TGCGCCAGCAGTTCCGAGGGCGCGGCTGGCTACACCTTC.